This TCR beta chain appears in the sequencing data of a study of cytomegalovirus exposure and HLA in healthy donors. PCR amplification relied on 60 Vbeta primers (plus 13 Jbeta primers). The repertoire was sequenced with immunoSEQ multiplex PCR; TCRdb's copy has only in-frame clones and lacks some. Of about 190,000 clones listed, around 83% are singletons. This CDR3 region has 15 residues. Germline CDR1 is LGHNA and CDR2 is YSLEER. V was clipped by 4 bases and J by 5 bases; unmatched bases: 4. The chain joins TRBV4-3 to TRBJ2-1, with 11 bases identical to TRBD2. The source is a man in his forties or fifties in good health and CMV-seronegative. The sample was PBMCs. The CDR3: CASSPGLAENNEQFF. The CDR3, as DNA: TGCGCCAGCAGCCCGGGACTAGCGGAGAACAATGAGCAGTTCTTC.